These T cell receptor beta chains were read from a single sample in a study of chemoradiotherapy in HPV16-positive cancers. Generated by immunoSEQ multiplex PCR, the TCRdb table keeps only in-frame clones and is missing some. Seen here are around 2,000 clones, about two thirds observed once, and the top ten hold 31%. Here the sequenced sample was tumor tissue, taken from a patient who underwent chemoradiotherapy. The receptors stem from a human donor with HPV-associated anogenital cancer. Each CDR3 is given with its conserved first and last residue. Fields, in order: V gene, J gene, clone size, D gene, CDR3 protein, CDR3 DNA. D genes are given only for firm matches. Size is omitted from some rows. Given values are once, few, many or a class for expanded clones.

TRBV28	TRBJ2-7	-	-	CASSLRGAAYEQYF	TGTGCCAGCAGTTTAAGGGGGGCGGCCTACGAGCAGTACTTC
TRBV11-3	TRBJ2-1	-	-	CASSLGGGIYNEQFF	TGTGCCAGCAGCTTAGGCGGGGGCATCTACAATGAGCAGTTCTTC
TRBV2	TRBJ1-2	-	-	CASSEAGGQHYGYTF	TGTGCCAGCAGTGAAGCGGGGGGGCAGCACTATGGCTACACCTTC
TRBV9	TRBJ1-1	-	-	CASSFTDSEAFF	TGTGCCAGCAGTTTCACAGATTCTGAAGCTTTCTTT
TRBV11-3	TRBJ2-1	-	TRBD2	CASSLATSGRGGNEQFF	TGTGCCAGCAGCCTAGCAACTAGCGGGAGAGGTGGCAATGAGCAGTTCTTC
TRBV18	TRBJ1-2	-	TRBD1	CASSPRDRKNYGYTF	TGTGCCAGCTCACCCCGGGACAGGAAGAACTATGGCTACACCTTC
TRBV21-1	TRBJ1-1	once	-	CASTLESGKRLQGGVNTEAFF	TGTGCCAGCACCCTAGAGTCCGGAAAGCGCCTACAGGGAGGGGTAAACACTGAAGCTTTCTTT
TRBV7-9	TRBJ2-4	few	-	CASSLEGIQYF	TGTGCCAGCAGCTTAGAGGGCATTCAGTACTTC
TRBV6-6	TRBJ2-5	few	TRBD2	CASSPRTSGLGTQYF	TGTGCCAGCAGTCCCCGGACTAGCGGCCTTGGGACCCAGTACTTC
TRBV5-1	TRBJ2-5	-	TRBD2	CASSFLTGGLQETQYF	TGCGCCAGCAGCTTTTTGACGGGGGGTCTCCAAGAGACCCAGTACTTC
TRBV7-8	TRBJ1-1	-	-	CASSLQSNTEAFF	TGTGCCAGCAGCCTACAGTCGAACACTGAAGCTTTCTTT